One and the same sample provided the 10 T cell receptor beta chains below, sequenced in a study. Tregs were sorted as CD4+CD25+CD127-/low cells. TRBV12-4/TRBJ1-2 clonotypes were amplified with adaptor-ligated barcode primers. MiXCR was run by TCRdb on the multiplex PCR reads, yielding one entry per CDR3 protein. The table lists 45 to 50 distinct CDR3 sequences. The source material was Tregs sorted from blood. The receptors originated from a female donor with breast cancer.

Relative to its sample, this clonotype is hyperexpanded. The rearrangement joins TRBV12-5 to TRBJ1-2; D uncertain. Per the germline V gene, CDR1 is LGHNT and CDR2 is FRNRAP. This CDR3 is built from 12 residues. The V end lost 6 bases, the J end lost 1 base, and 6 bases lay between the germline ends. The CDR3 spells CASGQNNYGYTF. The CDR3 coding sequence is TGTGCTAGTGGACAGAATAACTATGGCTACACCTTC.

This clonotype is termed hyperexpanded. The chain employs TRBV12-3 or TRBV12-4 and TRBJ1-2; no clear D gene. Trimming shortened V by 7 bases and J by 4 bases, and 10 bases separated the two germline ends. This CDR3 region has 12 residues. The CDR3 bases are TGTGCCAGCAACGGGGAAAGCTATGGCTACACCTTC. It encodes CASNGESYGYTF.

This clonotype qualifies as medium-sized. The chain carries TRBV12-3 or TRBV12-4 and TRBJ1-2; D ambiguous. The CDR3 has 12 residues. The V end was cut by 7 bases, the J end by 8 bases, with 14 bases between. CDR3 nucleotides: TGTGCCAGCACGGGTAAGCTGATGGGCTACACCTTC. This sequence encodes CASTGKLMGYTF.

The chain couples TRBV12-3 or TRBV12-4 to TRBJ1-2; perhaps TRBD1 as D (5 bases). CDR3 size: 14 residues. Trimming stripped 6 bases from V and 8 bases from J, with 19 bases between. This CDR3 reads CASSPGGSGRGYTF. CDR3 DNA: TGTGCCAGCAGCCCCGGTGGGTCAGGGCGAGGCTACACCTTC.

This clonotype was recorded a few times. The genes are TRBV12-3 or TRBV12-4 and TRBJ1-2; a weak D match, TRBD1 (6 bases). V lost 3 bases to trimming and J lost 4 bases, with 12 bases between them. The CDR3 consists of 14 residues. Here the CDR3 reads CASSFQGQPYGYTF. The CDR3 bases are TGTGCCAGCAGTTTTCAGGGGCAACCCTATGGCTACACCTTC.

J is TRBJ1-2 and V is TRBV12-3 or TRBV12-4; 7 bases match TRBD1. With V trimmed by 1 base and J by 3 bases, 2 bases remained unmatched. This CDR3 is built from 14 residues. The CDR3 loop reads CASSLGDRDYGYTF. The CDR3 DNA is TGTGCCAGCAGTTTAGGGGACAGAGACTATGGCTACACCTTC.

V is TRBV12-3 or TRBV12-4 and J is TRBJ1-2; 7 bases map to TRBD1. The V and J ends lost 5 bases and 8 bases, in that order; junction bases with no gene match: 5. This CDR3 is built from 12 residues. CDR3 protein: CASSPQGRGYTF. Written as DNA, the CDR3 is TGTGCCAGCAGTCCACAGGGGCGGGGCTACACCTTC.

Within the sample, this clonotype is medium-sized. This rearrangement joins TRBV12-3 or TRBV12-4 to TRBJ1-2, with 10 bases matching TRBD1. The CDR3 sequence is 15 residues long. J was trimmed by 8 bases and V by 5 bases; bases with no gene match: 11. The CDR3 DNA is TGTGCCAGCAGTACAACCGGGACAGGGGTCGTCGGCTACACCTTC. Translation gives CASSTTGTGVVGYTF.

This clonotype is labeled hyperexpanded (1% or more). This rearrangement joins TRBV12-3 or TRBV12-4 to TRBJ1-2; 10 bases line up with TRBD1. The J segment lost 8 bases and the V segment lost 6 bases, leaving 9 bases of the junction unmatched. The CDR3 spans 14 residues. CDR3 loop: CASSPGTGVVGYTF. Written as DNA, the CDR3 is TGTGCCAGCAGCCCCGGGACAGGGGTCGTCGGCTACACCTTC.

The chain couples TRBV12-3 or TRBV12-4 to TRBJ1-2; 8 nucleotides agree with TRBD1. V was clipped by 6 bases and J by 1 base; unmatched bases: 10. The CDR3 sequence is 16 residues long. The DNA of the CDR3 is TGTGCCAGCAGCACCGGACAGGGAGATCTTAACTATGGCTACACCTTC. Amino acids: CASSTGQGDLNYGYTF.